Below, 10 T cell receptor beta chains from the same sample are listed, as sequenced in a study of blood T cell repertoires in COVID-19. The repertoire was sequenced with immunoSEQ multiplex PCR; TCRdb's copy has only in-frame clones and lacks some. The sample lists about 70,000 clones, 86% seen once, with about 4% in the top ten. Material for sequencing was peripheral blood. These TCRs come from a man in his 70s with active COVID-19.

The chain uses TRBV4-1 and TRBJ2-1; 9 bases are a match to TRBD2. This CDR3 region has 17 residues. V was pared by 8 bases and J by 0 bases, with 11 bases of the junction left unmatched. Germline V gene sequence: CDR1 MGHRA, CDR2 YSYEKL. The CDR3: CASAGTSSPSSYNEQFF. As DNA, the CDR3 is TGCGCCAGCGCCGGGACTAGCTCCCCGAGCTCCTACAATGAGCAGTTCTTC.

The chain combines TRBV7-2 with TRBJ2-5; D call uncertain. V was clipped by 5 bases and J by 5 bases, with 15 bases between them. Germline V gene sequence: CDR1 SGHTA, CDR2 FQGNSA. The CDR3 is made up of 14 amino acids. The CDR3 region is CASSPPPGRETQYF. DNA of the CDR3: TGTGCCAGCAGCCCCCCCCCGGGTAGGGAGACCCAGTACTTC. The full variable domain, its missing parts supplied by reference TRBV7-2 and TRBJ2-5, is GAGVSQSPSNKVTEKGKDVELRCDPISGHTALYWYRQSLGQGLEFLIYFQGNSAPDKSGLPSDRFSAERTGGSVSTLTIQRTQQEDSAVYLCASSPPPGRETQYFGPGTRLLVL.

V gene TRBV6-2 or TRBV6-3 combines with J gene TRBJ1-5; 9 bases line up with TRBD1. This CDR3 is built from 15 residues. J gave up 6 bases and V 6 bases, and 9 bases lay outside the gene matches. Germline CDR1 MNHEY, CDR2 SVGEGT. The CDR3 is CASSLDRGSGQPQHF. In nucleotides, the CDR3 is TGTGCCAGCAGCCTGGACAGGGGTTCGGGTCAGCCCCAGCATTTT.

The chain uses TRBV7-2 and TRBJ1-1; D gene ambiguous. Between the trimmed V and J ends, which lost 4 bases and 0 bases, there was a span of 12 bases. CDR3 length: 15 amino acids. Germline CDR1 and CDR2: SGHTA and FQGNSA. CDR3 protein: CASSSKVTVNTEAFF. The CDR3 nucleotides are TGTGCCAGCAGCTCGAAGGTGACTGTGAACACTGAAGCTTTCTTT.

This chain connects TRBV3-1 (or the pseudogene TRBV3-2) to TRBJ2-1; 13 bases are a match to TRBD2. The CDR3 totals 16 residues. V lost 4 bases to trimming and J lost 9 bases; unmatched junction nucleotides: 9. The germline gives CDR1 LGHDT, CDR2 YNNKEL (reference sequence). Written as DNA, the CDR3 is TGTGCCAGCAGCCTCCGGACTAGCGGGAGCAGTTTTGAGCAGTTCTTC. As protein: CASSLRTSGSSFEQFF.

The CDR3 loop is CASSARTSGGYEQYF. The CDR3 DNA sequence: TGTGCCAGCAGCGCCCGGACTAGCGGGGGCTACGAGCAGTACTTC. This chain joins TRBV11-3 and TRBJ2-7; 13 nucleotides match TRBD2. This CDR3 has 15 residues. Trimming took 5 bases from V and 3 from J; bases not matched to a gene: 4. Germline CDR1 SGHNT, CDR2 YENEEA.

The table lists this clone with a count of one. This chain connects TRBV24-1 to TRBJ2-1; 16 nucleotides agree with TRBD2. Germline V lookup: CDR1 KGHDR, CDR2 SFDVKD. V shed 0 bases and J 6 bases; nucleotides not matched to a gene: 10. The CDR3 contains 20 residues. The DNA for the CDR3 is TGTGCCACCAGTGATTTGGGGGCCCCGGGACTAGCGGGAGGGGGCAATGAGCAGTTCTTC. This sequence encodes CATSDLGAPGLAGGGNEQFF.

V usage is TRBV5-1 and J usage is TRBJ2-5; no clear D. This CDR3 spans 16 amino acids. V was clipped by 0 bases and J by 2 bases, with 14 bases between them. Germline assignment: CDR1 SGHRS and CDR2 YFSETQ. CDR3 sequence reads: CASSLGGVWAQETQYF. The CDR3 DNA reads as TGCGCCAGCAGCTTGGGTGGTGTTTGGGCACAAGAGACCCAGTACTTC.

V usage is TRBV5-4 and J usage is TRBJ2-5, with 8 bases aligning to TRBD1. The CDR3 runs 19 residues. The germline V gene encodes CDR1 SGHNT and CDR2 YYREEE (reference sequence). Trimming removed 4 bases from V and 0 bases from J; junction bases left unmatched: 17. CDR3 bases: TGTGCCAGCAGCAAGCGAGGGACAGGAATTTTCCTGAACCAAGAGACCCAGTACTTC. Amino acid sequence: CASSKRGTGIFLNQETQYF.

The CDR3 DNA is TGTGCCTGGAGTGTACGCGACGGGAGTTCACCCCTCCACTTT. Protein sequence: CAWSVRDGSSPLHF. This rearrangement joins TRBV30 to TRBJ1-6; D not resolved. Per the germline V gene, CDR1 is GTSNPN and CDR2 is SVGIG (reference sequence). V was clipped by 0 bases and J by 9 bases, with 12 bases between them. This CDR3 region has 14 residues.